The entry that follows covers one TCR beta chain sequence. Here immunoSEQ multiplex PCR was the method, and the copy in TCRdb shows in-frame clones only, minus some. The sample has about 64,000 clones, around 89% seen once. J was trimmed by 5 bases and V by 6 bases; bases with no gene match: 8. The CDR3 sequence is 16 residues long. CDR1 is MGHDK and CDR2 is SYGVNS in the germline V gene. These data are taken from a study of cytomegalovirus exposure and HLA in healthy donors. This receptor was identified in a woman aged 18-29 years in good health and CMV-seronegative. The sample taken for sequencing was PBMCs. The chain uses TRBV25-1 and TRBJ1-5; 12 nucleotides match TRBD1. For the CDR3, the DNA is TGTGCCAGCAGACTTTGGGACAGGGGGCTTGATCAGCCCCAGCATTTT. Protein product: CASRLWDRGLDQPQHF.